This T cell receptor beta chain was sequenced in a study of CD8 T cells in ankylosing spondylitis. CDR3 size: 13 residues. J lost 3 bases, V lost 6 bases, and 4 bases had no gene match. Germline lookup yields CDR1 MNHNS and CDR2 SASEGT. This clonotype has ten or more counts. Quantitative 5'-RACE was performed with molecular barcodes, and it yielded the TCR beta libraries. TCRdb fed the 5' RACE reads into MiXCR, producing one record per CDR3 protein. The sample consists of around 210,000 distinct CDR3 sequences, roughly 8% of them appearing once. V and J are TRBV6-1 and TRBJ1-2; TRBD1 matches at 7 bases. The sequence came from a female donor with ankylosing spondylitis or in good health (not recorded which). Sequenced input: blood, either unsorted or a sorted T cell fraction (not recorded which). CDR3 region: CASRTGIDYGYTF. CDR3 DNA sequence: TGTGCCAGCAGGACAGGGATAGACTATGGCTACACCTTC.